These 5 T cell receptor beta chains originate from one sample sequenced in a study of early T cells in non-severe SARS-CoV-2 infection. TCRdb itself ran the 5' RACE reads through MiXCR, one entry per CDR3 protein. Of over 55,000 distinct CDR3 sequences listed, 8% to 10% are singletons. Source material: whole blood. These receptors came from an adult who was a healthcare worker with PCR-confirmed SARS-CoV-2 infection or an uninfected control (not recorded which).

This clonotype was observed a handful of times. V gene TRBV27 combines with J gene TRBJ2-3; TRBD1 agrees at 8 bases. The CDR3 loop spans 17 amino acids. The germline gives CDR1 MNHEY, CDR2 SMNVEV (reference sequence). With 0 bases clipped from V and 4 bases from J, the junction kept 9 bases outside the gene matches. The chain's CDR3 is CASSLSRLRGPSDTQYF. Written as DNA, the CDR3 is TGTGCCAGCAGTTTATCTCGTCTCAGGGGGCCCTCAGATACGCAGTATTTT.

The chain uses TRBV3-1 and TRBJ2-1; maybe TRBD2 (5 bases). Trimming stripped 8 bases from V and 10 bases from J, with 18 bases between. CDR1 is LGHDT, CDR2 YNNKEL, per germline (reference sequence). The CDR3 sequence is 13 residues long. The CDR3 DNA reads TGTGCCAGCGCGGCCCCTTTCGAGGGCGAGCAGTTCTTC. Its protein product is CASAAPFEGEQFF.

In its sample, this clonotype was seen many times. The chain employs TRBV20-1 and TRBJ2-2; perhaps TRBD2 as D (5 bases). With 4 bases removed from V and 4 bases from J, the gap between germline ends came to 13 bases. The germline V gene encodes CDR1 DFQATT and CDR2 SNEGSKA (reference sequence). The CDR3 spans 14 residues. The CDR3, as DNA: TGCAGTGCTACCTTTCTAGCAGGCACCGGGGAGCTGTTTTTT. Amino acid sequence: CSATFLAGTGELFF.

A few counts support this clonotype. The J gene is TRBJ1-6, the V gene TRBV5-4, with 10 positions matching TRBD1. Germline V gene sequence: CDR1 SGHNT, CDR2 YYREEE (reference sequence). The junction had 6 bases not matched to a gene; V was cut back by 10 bases and J by 8 bases. This CDR3 is built from 13 residues. The CDR3 is CALTDRGDSPLHF. The CDR3, as DNA: TGTGCCCTAACGGACAGGGGGGATTCACCCCTCCACTTT.

This clonotype was seen repeatedly, ten times or more. The chain joins TRBV29-1 to TRBJ1-2; D not certain. From germline, CDR1 is SQVTM and CDR2 ANQGSEA. Trimming took off 5 bases at V and 6 bases at J, with 19 bases between the two ends. The CDR3 covers 14 residues. CDR3 in amino acids: CSVFLRRPDNGYTF. In nucleotides, the CDR3 is TGCAGCGTTTTTCTGCGACGACCAGACAATGGCTACACCTTC. The full variable domain, in which reference TRBV29-1 and TRBJ1-2 provide the parts outside the CDR3, is SAVISQKPSRDICQRGTSLTIQCQVDSQVTMMFWYRQQPGQSLTLIATANQGSEATYESGFVIDKFPISRPNLTFSTLTVSNMSPEDSSIYLCSVFLRRPDNGYTFGSGTRLTVV.